Listed below are T cell receptor beta chains from one sample, sequenced in a study of T cell repertoires in cytomegalovirus infection. TCRdb redid the calling of the reads with MiXCR, one entry per CDR3 protein. This sample has roughly 150,000 distinct CDR3 sequences, with 20% to 30% found just once. Sample: PBMCs. These receptors were taken from a human donor in good health (CMV status not recorded). Some clones in this sample may be carry-over from other donors' samples. CDR3s include the opening cysteine and the closing phenylalanine or tryptophan. The order of the fields is CDR3 DNA, CDR3 protein, clone size, D gene, J gene, V gene. The D gene is left open where the match is weak. Clone size, where shown, is once, few, many, or a class for clones that have expanded.

TGTGCCAGCACCCAGACTAGTTACAATGAGCAGTTCTTC	CASTQTSYNEQFF	few	NA	TRBJ2-1	TRBV6-2/TRBV6-3
TGTGCCAGCAGCTATCTCGGGACAATTGAGAATTCACCCCTCCACTTT	CASSYLGTIENSPLHF	many	NA	TRBJ1-6	TRBV11-2
TGTGCCAGCAGTGGAACGGGTGAAGCTTTCTTT	CASSGTGEAFF	NA	NA	TRBJ1-1	TRBV25-1
TGTGCCAGCAGTTTGATCCGGGACGGGACCGGGGAGCTGTTTTTT	CASSLIRDGTGELFF	NA	NA	TRBJ2-2	TRBV27
TGTGCCACCCAGAGCTCTGGGGCCAACGTCCTGACTTTC	CATQSSGANVLTF	NA	NA	TRBJ2-6	TRBV24-1
TGTGTCAGCAGCCTGACAGGGGGTGGATCTGAAGCTTTCTTT	CVSSLTGGGSEAFF	NA	TRBD1	TRBJ1-1	TRBV28
TGCGCCAGCAGCTTGACGGGACTGGGAAATTCACCCCTCCACTTT	CASSLTGLGNSPLHF	few	NA	TRBJ1-6	TRBV5-1
TGTGCCACCGAAGTCCTCTCTATCGGGGGCGCCGGTGGCTACACCTTC	CATEVLSIGGAGGYTF	many	NA	TRBJ1-2	TRBV6-6
TGCGCCACCTCAATTTCCCCCGGCCAGGAGACCCAGTACTTC	CATSISPGQETQYF	NA	NA	TRBJ2-5	TRBV5-1
TGTGCCAGCAGCTTAGAGGGACCCGGCAGGCAGCATTACGAGCAGTACTTC	CASSLEGPGRQHYEQYF	many	NA	TRBJ2-7	TRBV7-6
TGTGCCAGCAGTTTAGGGACAGGGGGTTCACCCCTCCACTTT	CASSLGTGGSPLHF	NA	TRBD1	TRBJ1-6	TRBV28
TGTGCCGTATACCCCCCCGCTGACAGGGGAAACGAGCAGTACTTC	CAVYPPADRGNEQYF	NA	TRBD1	TRBJ2-7	TRBV28
TGTGCCAGTAGTATTGCTAAAACAGGGATGGACACTGAAGCTTTCTTT	CASSIAKTGMDTEAFF	NA	NA	TRBJ1-1	TRBV19
TGCGCCAGCAGCCAAGTCAGGCCCCTCAACACCGGGGAGCTGTTTTTT	CASSQVRPLNTGELFF	few	NA	TRBJ2-2	TRBV4-3
TGTGCCAGCAGTTACCCGGGCCGGGACGGGGCGCAGTATTTT	CASSYPGRDGAQYF	few	NA	TRBJ2-3	TRBV6-5
TGTGCCAGCAGTTACGAAGTCAGGAGCGTCACCGGGGAGCTGTTTTTT	CASSYEVRSVTGELFF	few	NA	TRBJ2-2	TRBV6-5
TGTGCCAGTGGACAGACACCCACCGGGGAGCTGTTTTTT	CASGQTPTGELFF	NA	NA	TRBJ2-2	TRBV19
TGTGCCAGCAGTTACTCGAGCTTGAACACTGAAGCTTTCTTT	CASSYSSLNTEAFF	few	NA	TRBJ1-1	TRBV6-5
TGTGCCAGCAGCTTATTCACTGGCGTTGGAGATACGCAGTATTTT	CASSLFTGVGDTQYF	medium-sized	NA	TRBJ2-3	TRBV7-2
TGCGCCAGCAGCCAAGAGGCAGGGGGTTCCTACGAGCAGTACTTC	CASSQEAGGSYEQYF	many	TRBD1	TRBJ2-7	TRBV4-1
TGTGCCAGCAGCTCAAAGTTCCGGGGGGTCACAGATACGCAGTATTTT	CASSSKFRGVTDTQYF	many	TRBD2	TRBJ2-3	TRBV7-6
TGTGCCAGCAGCCTAGCGGGACAGAACAAGCCCCAGCATTTT	CASSLAGQNKPQHF	many	TRBD1	TRBJ1-5	TRBV7-2
TGTGCCAGCTGTGTCCGGGGGAAAGAGACCCAGTACTTC	CASCVRGKETQYF	many	NA	TRBJ2-5	TRBV7-2
TGTGCCAGTAGTGTGGGGATACTCGGGAACACCGGGGAGCTGTTTTTT	CASSVGILGNTGELFF	NA	NA	TRBJ2-2	TRBV19
TGCAGCGTTGATGAGGGGGCGCGTCTTGATGGCTACACCTTC	CSVDEGARLDGYTF	NA	TRBD1	TRBJ1-2	TRBV29-1
TGTGCCAGCAGTCCTGGACTAGCGGGGGGCGAGCAGTACTTC	CASSPGLAGGEQYF	few	TRBD2	TRBJ2-7	TRBV6-8
TGCGCCAGCAGCCAGATACCAGGGGGTATCCCAACAGATACGCAGTATTTT	CASSQIPGGIPTDTQYF	NA	TRBD1	TRBJ2-3	TRBV4-1
TGTGCCAGCAGCTTAGTCCGGGGGGTGGGAGAGACCCAGTACTTC	CASSLVRGVGETQYF	many	TRBD2	TRBJ2-5	TRBV7-2
TGTGCCAGCAGTTTAGAAGCGGGGGGGCCGAATACGCAGTATTTT	CASSLEAGGPNTQYF	many	TRBD2	TRBJ2-3	TRBV12-3/TRBV12-4
TGTGCCAGCAGCTTTAGCCTAACAGGACGGACTGAAGCTTTCTTT	CASSFSLTGRTEAFF	many	NA	TRBJ1-1	TRBV7-2
TGTGCCAGCAGCTTAACGGAGGGAATCGAAACTTTCTTT	CASSLTEGIETFF	few	NA	TRBJ1-1	TRBV7-2
TGTGCCAGTAGCCACAGGGGAGAGAAAAACATTCAGTACTTC	CASSHRGEKNIQYF	NA	TRBD1	TRBJ2-4	TRBV19
TGTGCCAGCAGTTTACAGGACACCCGCGGTGGCTACACCTTC	CASSLQDTRGGYTF	NA	NA	TRBJ1-2	TRBV12-3/TRBV12-4
TGTGCCAGCAGCTTAGCGCTTTGGTCAGGGGAATCCTACGAGCAGTACTTC	CASSLALWSGESYEQYF	many	NA	TRBJ2-7	TRBV7-8
TGCAGTGCTAGGGTATCGGGGGGGCCTAATGAAAAACTGTTTTTT	CSARVSGGPNEKLFF	NA	NA	TRBJ1-4	TRBV20-1
TGTGCCAGCAGCTTGGTAGGGACGGCCTCTGGGGCCAACGTCCTGACTTTC	CASSLVGTASGANVLTF	NA	NA	TRBJ2-6	TRBV5-6
TGCAGTGCAAAAGACCGACCGACAGGGTATACTGAAGCTTTCTTT	CSAKDRPTGYTEAFF	few	TRBD1	TRBJ1-1	TRBV20-1
TGCGCCAGCAGCCAAGAAACAGCGGGCGCGTACAATGAGCAGTTCTTC	CASSQETAGAYNEQFF	few	NA	TRBJ2-1	TRBV4-1
TGTGCCAGTCTTTCACAGGGGGCGGTTCGAGCTTTCTTT	CASLSQGAVRAFF	NA	TRBD1	TRBJ1-1	TRBV2
TGTGCCAGCAGTTTAAGAAAGGGACGAGGAGCAACTAATGTAAAACTGTTTTTT	CASSLRKGRGATNVKLFF	NA	NA	TRBJ1-4	TRBV28
TGTGCCAGCAGCTATCGAGCGGGTCTAACCGGGGAGCTGTTTTTT	CASSYRAGLTGELFF	many	NA	TRBJ2-2	TRBV7-2
TGTGCCAGCAGTTGGACTAGCGGGGGGGCCAGAGAGCAGTTCTTC	CASSWTSGGAREQFF	NA	TRBD2	TRBJ2-1	TRBV28
TGTGCCAGTAGTATAGAGGGAGGGAGTGAGCAGTTCTTC	CASSIEGGSEQFF	medium-sized	TRBD2	TRBJ2-1	TRBV19
TGTGCCACAAGACGCGCACCTAATGAAAAACTGTTTTTT	CATRRAPNEKLFF	few	NA	TRBJ1-4	TRBV6-1
TGTGCCAGCAGCTCAACCGGGACAGCCTCCTACGAGCAGTACTTC	CASSSTGTASYEQYF	few	TRBD1	TRBJ2-7	TRBV7-8
TGTGCCAGCAGTGAAGGAGGGAGCGTCGGGGAGCAGTTCTTC	CASSEGGSVGEQFF	NA	NA	TRBJ2-1	TRBV2
TGTGCCAGCAGTTCCACGACAGGGGGAAACACTGAAGCTTTCTTT	CASSSTTGGNTEAFF	NA	TRBD1	TRBJ1-1	TRBV6-6
TGTGCCATCAGTGAGTCCGGTGAAGCCTACAATGAGCAGTTCTTC	CAISESGEAYNEQFF	few	NA	TRBJ2-1	TRBV10-3
TGTGCCAGCAGCGGGAACGAGGGGCGGGAGGGGGAGCAGTTCTTC	CASSGNEGREGEQFF	NA	TRBD2	TRBJ2-1	TRBV5-4
TGTGCCAGCAGTTTAGGGACGGCCCTCTATGGCTACACCTTC	CASSLGTALYGYTF	many	NA	TRBJ1-2	TRBV12-3/TRBV12-4
TGTGCCAGCAGCCCGACTAGACAATCGTACGAGCAGTACTTC	CASSPTRQSYEQYF	many	NA	TRBJ2-7	TRBV7-2
TGTGCCAGCAGCCCCGACAAGTACCCCTACGAGCAGTACTTC	CASSPDKYPYEQYF	NA	NA	TRBJ2-7	TRBV28
TGTGCCAGCAGTTTAGTTCTGCGGGAGGGAATAGATACGCAGTATTTT	CASSLVLREGIDTQYF	few	TRBD2	TRBJ2-3	TRBV28